The 31 T cell receptor beta chains given below trace back to one sample, sequenced in a study of blood T cell repertoires in COVID-19. Sequencing was performed with immunoSEQ multiplex PCR; in TCRdb, only in-frame clones are kept and a portion is missing. The data hold 50,000 or so clones, with under 90% observed a single time. Material for sequencing was peripheral blood. The receptors were sampled from a man between 35 and 55 years old with active COVID-19.

The rearrangement links TRBV7-9 to TRBJ1-3; 7 nucleotides line up with TRBD1. V trimming: 4 bases; J trimming: 3 bases; junction bases outside the gene matches: 3. CDR1 is SEHNR and CDR2 is FQNEAQ in the germline V gene (reference sequence). This CDR3 is 14 amino acids long. CDR3: CASSSWTGGNTIYF. The CDR3 DNA reads as TGTGCCAGCAGCTCCTGGACAGGTGGAAACACCATATATTTT.

The CDR3 here is CASSLAGLAVDEQFF. CDR3 coding DNA: TGCGCCAGCAGCTTGGCGGGACTAGCCGTAGATGAGCAGTTCTTC. The V gene is TRBV5-1, the J gene TRBJ2-1; 9 bases are shared with TRBD2. CDR3 length equals 15 residues. The J segment lost 8 bases and the V segment lost 0 bases, leaving 6 bases of the junction unmatched. Germline loops: CDR1 SGHRS, CDR2 YFSETQ. Supplemented by reference TRBV5-1 and TRBJ2-1, the full variable domain reads KAGVTQTPRYLIKTRGQQVTLSCSPISGHRSVSWYQQTPGQGLQFLFEYFSETQRNKGNFPGRFSGRQFSNSRSEMNVSTLELGDSALYLCASSLAGLAVDEQFFGPGTRLTVL.

The chain couples TRBV27 to TRBJ2-1, with 9 positions matching TRBD2. V lost 8 bases and J lost 5; bases outside the gene matches: 13. Germline V lookup: CDR1 MNHEY, CDR2 SMNVEV (reference sequence). The CDR3 is made up of 16 amino acids. The CDR3 DNA reads TGTGCCAGCTATCGTACGGTAGCGGGAGCAAACAATGAGCAGTTCTTC. Translation: CASYRTVAGANNEQFF.

The chain is built from TRBV30 and TRBJ2-7; 14 positions match TRBD2. This CDR3 comprises 15 residues. Germline loops: CDR1 GTSNPN, CDR2 SVGIG (reference sequence). J lost 4 bases, V lost 3 bases, and 5 bases had no gene match. The CDR3 protein is CAWRVGLAGVYEQYF. CDR3 coding DNA: TGTGCCTGGAGGGTGGGACTAGCGGGAGTGTACGAGCAGTACTTC.

The rearrangement uses TRBV5-6 and TRBJ2-7, with 9 nucleotides matching TRBD1. The V and J ends lost 1 base and 6 bases, in that order; junction bases with no gene match: 5. Germline V gene lookup returns CDR1 SGHDT and CDR2 YYEEEE. CDR3 size: 14 residues. This CDR3 is CASSLRRDRAEQYF. The DNA for the CDR3 is TGTGCCAGCAGCTTGCGGCGGGACAGGGCCGAGCAGTACTTC.

The chain employs TRBV9 and TRBJ2-3, with TRBD2 identical over 7 bases. The ends lost 3 bases at V and 2 bases at J; junction bases unmatched: 9. The germline V gene has CDR1 SGDLS and CDR2 YYNGEE. The length of the CDR3 is 16 residues. CDR3 amino acids: CASSARRLAATDTQYF. The DNA of the CDR3 is TGTGCCAGCAGCGCGCGGCGGCTAGCGGCCACAGATACGCAGTATTTT.

CDR3 loop: CASSPQGTLYEQYF. Written as DNA, the CDR3 is TGCGCCAGCAGCCCGCAGGGAACCCTCTACGAGCAGTACTTC. The chain recombines TRBV5-1 with TRBJ2-7; D possibly corresponds to TRBD1 (5 bases). The CDR3 has 14 residues. V dropped 4 bases and J dropped 3 bases, with 14 bases sitting between them. Germline assignment: CDR1 SGHRS and CDR2 YFSETQ.

The J gene is TRBJ2-5, the V gene TRBV5-4; possible D gene TRBD2, 6 bases. There are 15 residues in the CDR3. V lost 4 bases and J lost 4, with 17 bases in between. The germline gives CDR1 SGHNT, CDR2 YYREEE (reference sequence). The CDR3 region is CASSRTAGTGETQYF. The CDR3 DNA is TGTGCCAGCAGCCGCACCGCGGGGACGGGAGAGACCCAGTACTTC. The full variable domain, its missing parts supplied by reference TRBV5-4 and TRBJ2-5, is ETGVTQSPTHLIKTRGQQVTLRCSSQSGHNTVSWYQQALGQGPQFIFQYYREEENGRGNFPPRFSGLQFPNYSSELNVNALELDDSALYLCASSRTAGTGETQYFGPGTRLLVL.

V is TRBV18 and J is TRBJ1-6; 11 positions agree with TRBD1. The CDR3 runs to 15 residues. Germline assignment: CDR1 KGHSH and CDR2 LQKENI. The V and J ends lost 6 bases and 7 bases, in that order; junction bases with no gene match: 5. The CDR3 loop reads CASSPGDRGNSPLHF. The CDR3 region has the DNA TGTGCCAGCTCTCCGGGGGACAGGGGGAATTCACCCCTCCACTTT. Together with reference TRBV18 and TRBJ1-6, the CDR3 gives the full variable domain: NAGVMQNPRHLVRRRGQEARLRCSPMKGHSHVYWYRQLPEEGLKFMVYLQKENIIDESGMPKERFSAEFPKEGPSILRIQQVVRGDSAAYFCASSPGDRGNSPLHFGNGTRLTVT.

The gene calls are TRBV3-1 (or the pseudogene TRBV3-2) and TRBJ1-2; TRBD1 might be the D (5 bases). The V end lost 1 base, the J end lost 5 bases, and 11 bases lay between the germline ends. Per the germline V gene, CDR1 is LGHDT and CDR2 is YNNKEL (reference sequence). The CDR3 is 14 amino acids. CDR3: CASSQGGGGYGYTF. As DNA, the CDR3 is TGTGCCAGCAGCCAAGGGGGGGGAGGGTATGGCTACACCTTC.

V is TRBV6-2 or TRBV6-3 and J is TRBJ1-2, with D perhaps TRBD1 (6 bases). Trimming left V 3 bases short and J 6 bases short, with 14 bases between. Germline assignment: CDR1 MNHEY and CDR2 SVGEGT. The CDR3 runs 14 residues. The CDR3 spells CASSYRGAIDGYTF. Here the CDR3 DNA reads TGTGCCAGCAGTTATCGGGGGGCGATCGATGGCTACACCTTC.

The CDR3 here is CASSENGLGGTEAFF. The CDR3 coding sequence is TGTGCCAGCAGTGAAAACGGCCTGGGGGGCACTGAAGCTTTCTTT. V is TRBV2 and J is TRBJ1-1; TRBD1 might be the D (5 bases). V lost 2 bases, J lost 4 bases, and 14 bases lay in between. CDR3 size: 15 residues. Germline assignment: CDR1 SNHLY and CDR2 FYNNEI.

This clone was counted between two and nine times. V usage is TRBV6-1 and J usage is TRBJ1-2; D perhaps matches TRBD1 (6 bases). Germline V gene data show CDR1 as MNHNS and CDR2 as SASEGT. Trimming took 2 bases from V and 6 from J, leaving 10 bases between them. The CDR3 is 13 amino acids. CDR3: CASSERGAHGYTF. CDR3 DNA sequence: TGTGCCAGCAGTGAACGGGGGGCGCATGGCTACACCTTC.

This clone was found a few times. The chain combines TRBV2 with TRBJ1-5, with a possible D match to TRBD1 (6 bases). Germline CDR1 SNHLY, CDR2 FYNNEI. The CDR3 contains 15 residues. Trimming cost V 7 bases and J 2 bases, with 15 bases left between them. CDR3 sequence: CASTNRALGNQPQHF. DNA of the CDR3: TGTGCCAGCACTAACAGGGCCCTGGGCAATCAGCCCCAGCATTTT. The complete variable domain, with remaining parts taken from reference TRBV2 and TRBJ1-5, reads EPEVTQTPSHQVTQMGQEVILRCVPISNHLYFYWYRQILGQKVEFLVSFYNNEISEKSEIFDDQFSVERPDGSNFTLKIRSTKLEDSAMYFCASTNRALGNQPQHFGDGTRLSIL.

This rearrangement joins TRBV7-3 to TRBJ2-7; 7 bases agree with TRBD2. The CDR3 is 13 amino acids. CDR1 and CDR2 from the germline V gene are SGHTA and FQGTGA. V shed 0 bases, J shed 6 bases, and the junction held 2 bases outside the gene matches. The CDR3 DNA reads TGTGCCAGCAGCTTAACATCGGGGGGCGAGCAGTACTTC. Translation: CASSLTSGGEQYF.

The CDR3 is CASSYGTFTEAFF. The CDR3 coding sequence is TGTGCCAGCAGTTACGGTACTTTTACTGAAGCTTTCTTT. The chain carries TRBV6-5 and TRBJ1-1, with no clear D. V was pared by 2 bases and J by 5 bases, with 9 bases between. CDR3 length: 13 amino acids. Germline lookup yields CDR1 MNHEY and CDR2 SVGAGI.

The chain carries TRBV11-1 and TRBJ1-6; 8 bases are shared with TRBD1. Germline CDR1 and CDR2: SGHAT and FQDESV (reference sequence). The V and J ends lost 2 bases and 3 bases, in that order; junction bases with no gene match: 3. The CDR3 is made up of 16 amino acids. CDR3 sequence: CASSLSGTGYNSPLHF. The CDR3 DNA reads as TGTGCCAGCAGCTTAAGCGGGACAGGCTATAATTCACCCCTCCACTTT.

This clone was detected a few times. The chain joins TRBV4-2 to TRBJ1-2; 9 bases are a match to TRBD1. V lost 4 bases and J lost 3; bases outside the gene matches: 12. The CDR3 consists of 17 residues. The germline CDR1 and CDR2 sequences are LGHNA and YNFKEQ. The CDR3 protein is CASSLRTGADQDYGYTF. The DNA of the CDR3 is TGTGCCAGCAGCCTTCGGACAGGGGCGGATCAAGACTATGGCTACACCTTC.

The rearrangement joins TRBV5-1 to TRBJ2-1; TRBD2 is a possible D gene (7 bases). The V gene's germline CDR1 is SGHRS and CDR2 YFSETQ. The CDR3 sequence is 14 residues long. Trimming removed 3 bases from V and 5 bases from J, with 12 bases in between. Written as DNA, the CDR3 is TGCGCCAGCAGCTGGGGGGCGGGGGACAATGAGCAGTTCTTC. This gives the protein CASSWGAGDNEQFF.

The chain carries TRBV5-1 and TRBJ1-1; D possibly corresponds to TRBD1 (6 bases). Trimming took off 3 bases at V and 0 bases at J, with 15 bases between the two ends. Germline CDR1 is SGHRS and CDR2 is YFSETQ. CDR3 length equals 16 residues. The CDR3 reads CASSWSGVGVNTEAFF. CDR3 nucleotide sequence: TGCGCCAGCAGCTGGTCAGGGGTGGGTGTGAACACTGAAGCTTTCTTT.

V gene TRBV9 combines with J gene TRBJ1-1, with TRBD1 as a possible D gene (5 bases). The CDR3 loop spans 13 amino acids. Trimming took 0 bases from V and 4 from J, leaving 7 bases between them. Germline V gives CDR1 SGDLS, CDR2 YYNGEE. The CDR3 DNA sequence: TGTGCCAGCAGCGTAGGACAGATCACTGAAGCTTTCTTT. Encoded protein: CASSVGQITEAFF. The entire variable domain, with the rest obtained from reference TRBV9 and TRBJ1-1, is as follows: DSGVTQTPKHLITATGQRVTLRCSPRSGDLSVYWYQQSLDQGLQFLIQYYNGEERAKGNILERFSAQQFPDLHSELNLSSLELGDSALYFCASSVGQITEAFFGQGTRLTVV.

The CDR3 region has the DNA TGTGCCAGCAGCCCGGACAGTATGAACACTGAAGCTTTCTTT. Its protein is CASSPDSMNTEAFF. V gene TRBV7-2 combines with J gene TRBJ1-1; TRBD1 might be the D (6 bases). The CDR3 runs to 14 residues. Per germline, CDR1 SGHTA and CDR2 FQGNSA. V lost 5 bases to trimming and J lost 0 bases, with 10 bases between them.

This clone came up a few times. The rearrangement uses TRBV29-1 and TRBJ1-1, with D possibly matching TRBD1 (6 bases). The CDR3 has 12 residues. Trimming stripped 7 bases from V and 1 base from J, with 10 bases between. Germline CDR1 and CDR2: SQVTM and ANQGSEA. The CDR3 spells CSADRKNTEAFF. The CDR3 DNA follows: TGCAGCGCTGACAGGAAGAACACTGAAGCTTTCTTT.

J is TRBJ1-1 and V is TRBV28, with a possible D match to TRBD1 (5 bases). The CDR3 runs to 12 residues. Germline assignment: CDR1 MDHEN and CDR2 SYDVKM. V lost 5 bases, J lost 5 bases, and 9 bases lay in between. The CDR3 region has the DNA TGTGCCAGCAGTCCCGGGGGAACTGAAGCTTTCTTT. This codes for CASSPGGTEAFF. Supplemented by reference TRBV28 and TRBJ1-1, the full variable domain reads DVKVTQSSRYLVKRTGEKVFLECVQDMDHENMFWYRQDPGLGLRLIYFSYDVKMKEKGDIPEGYSVSREKKERFSLILESASTNQTSMYLCASSPGGTEAFFGQGTRLTVV.

The CDR3 DNA reads as TGTGCCAGCAGTCAGGGCTACTCTGGAAACACCATATATTTT. Encoded protein: CASSQGYSGNTIYF. V usage is TRBV6-5 and J usage is TRBJ1-3; maybe TRBD1 (5 bases). The CDR3 is made up of 14 amino acids. Trimming pared 5 bases from V and 0 bases from J, leaving 8 bases between. The germline gives CDR1 MNHEY, CDR2 SVGAGI.

There are a few counts of this clone. The chain couples TRBV7-3 to TRBJ1-2; D may be TRBD1 (5 bases). The CDR3 consists of 13 residues. Germline CDR1 and CDR2: SGHTA and FQGTGA. Trimming stripped 5 bases from V and 5 bases from J, with 12 bases between. The CDR3 DNA is TGTGCCAGCAGCGCCGGGGGTCGTTATGGCTACACCTTC. Amino acids: CASSAGGRYGYTF.

The chain recombines TRBV6-6 with TRBJ1-5; the D gene is possibly TRBD1 (5 bases). The CDR3 spans 14 residues. V was shortened by 10 bases and J by 1 base, with 14 bases between the two germline ends. The germline V gene has CDR1 MNHNY and CDR2 SVGAGI (reference sequence). Here the CDR3 DNA reads TGTGCCACTGCAGGGCCTCGAAGCAATCAGCCCCAGCATTTT. Translation: CATAGPRSNQPQHF.

The chain has TRBV7-3 and TRBJ2-3, with TRBD2 matching 15 bases. Germline trimming cut 0 bases from V and 0 bases from J; bases unmatched to any gene: 4. The CDR3 runs to 19 residues. Germline CDR1 SGHTA, CDR2 FQGTGA. The CDR3 region has the DNA TGTGCCAGCAGCTTAACGGGGACTAGCGGGAGGCTCAGCACAGATACGCAGTATTTT. Its translation is CASSLTGTSGRLSTDTQYF.

Note on this clone: Other DNA sequences in the sample encode the same CDR3. The CDR3, as DNA: TGTGCCAGCAGTTTAAATGAGGGACAGCCCCAGCATTTT. Amino acid sequence: CASSLNEGQPQHF. The J gene is TRBJ1-5, the V gene TRBV12-3 or TRBV12-4, with no clear D. The CDR3 is made up of 13 amino acids. Trimming took 2 bases from V and 7 from J, leaving 9 bases between them.

The J gene is TRBJ2-7, the V gene TRBV19, with 7 bases identical to TRBD2. Germline V CDR1 and CDR2: LNHDA, SQIVND (reference sequence). The CDR3 spans 15 residues. Trimming cost V 5 bases and J 0 bases; bases outside gene matches: 7. For the CDR3, the DNA is TGTGCCAGTAGTCCTACGACTAGCTTCTCCTACGAGCAGTACTTC. Translation gives CASSPTTSFSYEQYF.

The V gene is TRBV11-2, the J gene TRBJ2-3; 12 bases match TRBD2. The CDR3 consists of 14 residues. The germline CDR1 and CDR2 sequences are SGHAT and FQNNGV. Trimming cost V 1 base and J 7 bases; bases outside gene matches: 0. The CDR3 DNA follows: TGTGCCAGCAGCTTAGGGACTAGCGGGAATACGCAGTATTTT. This translates into CASSLGTSGNTQYF.